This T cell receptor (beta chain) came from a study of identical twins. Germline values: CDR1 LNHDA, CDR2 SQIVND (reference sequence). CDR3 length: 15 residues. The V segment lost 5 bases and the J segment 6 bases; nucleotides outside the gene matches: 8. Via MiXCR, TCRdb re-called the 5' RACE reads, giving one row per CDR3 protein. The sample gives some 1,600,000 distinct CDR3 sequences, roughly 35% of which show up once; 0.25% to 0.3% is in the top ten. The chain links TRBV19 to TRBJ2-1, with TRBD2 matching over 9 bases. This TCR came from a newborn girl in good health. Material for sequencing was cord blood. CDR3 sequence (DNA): TGTGCCAGTAGTTCGACGGCGGGACTAGCCAATGAGCAGTTCTTC. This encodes CASSSTAGLANEQFF.